The TCR beta chain under discussion was sequenced for a study of shared clonotypes between healthy human individuals. Overall study results and limits: Memory subsets had estimated richness that was generally smaller than that of naive subsets. The study found lower generation probabilities in non-shared clonotypes than in those shared by all four donors.

Assay execution proceeded at the deep level. Generated by immunoSEQ multiplex PCR, the TCRdb table keeps only in-frame clones and is missing some. The sample comprises about 2.4 million clones, around nine tenths of which are singletons, and around 0.14% rests with the top ten. V was pared by 10 bases and J by 5 bases, with 13 bases of the junction left unmatched. This CDR3 contains 14 residues. Germline V gene sequence: CDR1 LNHDA, CDR2 SQIVND (reference sequence). A note on this clone: Antigen specificity is unknown.

This sequence was found in a young man in good health. Sequences were obtained from naive CD4+ T cells sorted from blood. The sample's subset: CD45RA+ positively selected. The V gene is TRBV19, the J gene TRBJ1-1; TRBD1 matches at 7 bases. The CDR3 loop reads CATRTGRERTEAFF. The CDR3 DNA is TGTGCCACCAGGACAGGACGTGAGAGGACTGAAGCTTTCTTT.